Shown below are 18 T cell receptor beta chains from a single sample sequenced in a study of blood T cells in healthy people across ages. A J-beta primer mix and a sample-barcoded 5' primer were used in a second PCR of about 7 to 12 cycles. TCRdb itself ran the 5' RACE reads through MiXCR, one entry per CDR3 protein. The table lists hundreds of thousands of distinct CDR3 sequences, 60% to 80% of them singletons. The sample taken for sequencing was blood. Receptors were obtained from a man younger than 40 in good health.

The chain joins TRBV27 to TRBJ2-7; D might be TRBD1 (8 bases). Germline V gene data show CDR1 as MNHEY and CDR2 as SMNVEV (reference sequence). The germline V and J ends were trimmed by 4 bases and 0 bases, with 16 bases remaining between them. The CDR3 spans 16 residues. The CDR3 coding sequence is TGTGCCAGCAGTTCCCGGGGGGACAGGAGCTCCTACGAGCAGTACTTC. Residues: CASSSRGDRSSYEQYF.

This clonotype occurred a few times. The J gene is TRBJ1-1, the V gene TRBV12-3 or TRBV12-4; possibly TRBD1 for D (6 bases). The CDR3 length is 13 residues. V lost 10 bases and J lost 4, with 16 bases in between. In nucleotides, the CDR3 is TGTGCCAACGAGAGGGGGGGAGGCACTGAAGCTTTCTTT. The encoded protein is CANERGGGTEAFF.

The gene calls are TRBV7-9 and TRBJ2-3; D possibly uses TRBD1 or TRBD2 (5 bases each). The CDR3 loop spans 15 amino acids. Germline values: CDR1 SEHNR, CDR2 FQNEAQ (reference sequence). V lost 1 base and J lost 5, with 13 bases in between. The CDR3 loop is CASSLEGTAGDTQYF. The CDR3 DNA follows: TGTGCCAGCAGCTTAGAAGGGACGGCGGGAGATACGCAGTATTTT.

The chain uses TRBV28 and TRBJ1-5, with D unresolved. The V gene lost 7 bases and the J gene lost 11 bases, with 21 bases spanning the gap. This CDR3 has 14 residues. Per the germline V gene, CDR1 is MDHEN and CDR2 is SYDVKM. The chain's CDR3 is CASIPRTQHTAQHF. CDR3 in DNA: TGTGCCAGCATCCCTCGGACGCAGCATACGGCCCAGCATTTT.

This clonotype was observed at least ten times. The chain combines TRBV7-6 with TRBJ2-3, with no clear D. The CDR3 runs 13 residues. V was clipped by 1 base and J by 4 bases, with 6 bases between them. Germline loops: CDR1 SGHVS, CDR2 FNYEAQ. The CDR3 DNA follows: TGTGCCAGCAGCTTAGGGTCATCAGATACGCAGTATTTT. This codes for CASSLGSSDTQYF.

This chain links TRBV4-3 with TRBJ2-4, with D unclear. CDR3 length: 16 amino acids. The V end lost 0 bases, the J end lost 1 base, and 10 bases lay between the germline ends. Germline V CDR1 and CDR2: LGHNA, YSLEER. The chain's CDR3 is CASSQEWARAKNIQYF. Written as DNA, the CDR3 is TGCGCCAGCAGCCAAGAGTGGGCGCGCGCCAAAAACATTCAGTACTTC.

The CDR3 DNA is TGTGCCATCCGACCTGGGGGGGTTAGCTCCTACGAGCAGTACTTC. Residues: CAIRPGGVSSYEQYF. V and J are TRBV10-3 and TRBJ2-7, with TRBD2 matching over 7 bases. The J segment lost 0 bases and the V segment lost 8 bases, leaving 10 bases of the junction unmatched. This CDR3 has 15 amino acids. Germline V lookup: CDR1 ENHRY, CDR2 SYGVKD.

This clonotype was counted between two and nine times. The CDR3 region is CSARTTSGGGETQYF. In DNA, the CDR3 is TGCAGTGCTCGCACGACTAGCGGGGGCGGGGAGACCCAGTACTTC. The chain employs TRBV20-1 and TRBJ2-5; TRBD2 matches 12 bases. CDR1 is DFQATT and CDR2 is SNEGSKA in the germline V gene (reference sequence). The CDR3 runs to 15 residues. The J segment lost 5 bases and the V segment lost 5 bases, leaving 9 bases of the junction unmatched.

As to this clonotype: A junction end diverges from the germline sequence, so it may reflect a read error. This chain connects TRBV5-1 to TRBJ2-4, with D uncertain. The germline CDR1 and CDR2 sequences are SGHRS and YFSETQ. The CDR3 contains 14 residues. The CDR3 spells CVSTDTEAKNIQYF. The CDR3 region has the DNA TGCGTCAGCACCGACACCGAAGCCAAAAACATTCAGTACTTC.

This clonotype came up once. V is TRBV6-2 or TRBV6-3 and J is TRBJ2-5, with 10 bases lining up with TRBD2. The CDR3 covers 15 residues. Trimming took 7 bases from V and 5 from J; bases not matched to a gene: 10. Germline-derived CDR1 and CDR2 are MNHEY and SVGEGT. The CDR3 reads CASNLAGGGVETQYF. The CDR3 DNA reads TGTGCCAGCAACTTAGCGGGGGGAGGTGTTGAGACCCAGTACTTC.

V and J are TRBV27 and TRBJ2-4, with 10 nucleotides matching TRBD1. This CDR3 region has 18 residues. Germline V gene lookup returns CDR1 MNHEY and CDR2 SMNVEV (reference sequence). The V and J ends lost 7 bases and 1 base, in that order; junction bases with no gene match: 13. CDR3 nucleotides: TGTGCCAGCACCTCCGGGACAGGGGCCCAGACGGCCAAAAACATTCAGTACTTC. Translating it yields CASTSGTGAQTAKNIQYF.

A few counts support this clonotype. The genes are TRBV4-3 and TRBJ2-1; TRBD2 is a possible D gene (5 bases). The germline CDR1 and CDR2 sequences are LGHNA and YSLEER. The CDR3 extends over 12 amino acids. Trimming cost V 1 base and J 9 bases, with 7 bases left between them. The CDR3 DNA is TGCGCCAGCAGCCAAGCCGAGGGTGAGCAGTTCTTC. Its translation: CASSQAEGEQFF.

J is TRBJ2-3 and V is TRBV27; tentatively, D is TRBD1 (5 bases). The V gene lost 5 bases and the J gene lost 1 base, with 13 bases spanning the gap. The CDR3 sequence is 15 residues long. Germline loops: CDR1 MNHEY, CDR2 SMNVEV (reference sequence). The CDR3 region is CASSLTWGRTDTQYF. The DNA for the CDR3 is TGTGCCAGCAGTCTGACGTGGGGCCGCACAGATACGCAGTATTTT.

V gene TRBV11-2 combines with J gene TRBJ2-7; D is ambiguous. V lost 5 bases to trimming and J lost 4 bases, with 21 bases between them. Germline CDR1 reads SGHAT; CDR2 reads FQNNGV. This CDR3 comprises 16 residues. The CDR3 loop is CASSPRTGGPSYEQYF. The DNA for the CDR3 is TGTGCCAGCAGCCCTCGCACGGGTGGACCGTCTTACGAGCAGTACTTC.

This clonotype was seen more than once but under ten times. The chain combines TRBV7-2 with TRBJ2-7; no definite D call. The V gene's germline CDR1 is SGHTA and CDR2 FQGNSA. The CDR3 has 15 residues. V lost 5 bases and J 4 bases, leaving 18 bases between the germline ends. CDR3 residues: CASSPRGSGGYEQYF. CDR3 in DNA: TGTGCCAGCAGCCCCCGTGGGTCCGGTGGGTACGAGCAGTACTTC.

This clonotype was observed a few times. The CDR3 sequence: CASSPRGPPTGAMQFF. The CDR3 DNA is TGTGCCAGCAGCCCGCGGGGTCCTCCCACGGGTGCTATGCAGTTCTTC. The chain joins TRBV7-2 to TRBJ2-1; tentative D call: TRBD2 (6 bases). Trimming pared 5 bases from V and 12 bases from J, leaving 26 bases between. The length of the CDR3 is 16 residues. CDR1 and CDR2 from the germline V gene are SGHTA and FQGNSA.

The V and J genes are TRBV6-2 or TRBV6-3 and TRBJ2-5, with 9 bases lining up with TRBD1. The end of the DNA is better explained by TRBJ2-7, so the J call may be wrong. In germline, CDR1 is MNHEY, CDR2 SVGEGT. The CDR3 totals 16 residues. The CDR3 DNA is TGTGCCAGCAGATACCGTGGGGACAGGGCCACCTACGAGCAGTACTTC. This sequence encodes CASRYRGDRATYEQYF.

This chain connects TRBV29-1 to TRBJ2-5, with D hard to call. The J call is uncertain, as TRBJ2-7 better fits the DNA end. Germline lookup yields CDR1 SQVTM and CDR2 ANQGSEA. This CDR3 has 12 amino acids. CDR3 sequence (DNA): TGCAGCGTTGCATTGGGTGTCAGCGAGCAGTACTTC. Protein: CSVALGVSEQYF.